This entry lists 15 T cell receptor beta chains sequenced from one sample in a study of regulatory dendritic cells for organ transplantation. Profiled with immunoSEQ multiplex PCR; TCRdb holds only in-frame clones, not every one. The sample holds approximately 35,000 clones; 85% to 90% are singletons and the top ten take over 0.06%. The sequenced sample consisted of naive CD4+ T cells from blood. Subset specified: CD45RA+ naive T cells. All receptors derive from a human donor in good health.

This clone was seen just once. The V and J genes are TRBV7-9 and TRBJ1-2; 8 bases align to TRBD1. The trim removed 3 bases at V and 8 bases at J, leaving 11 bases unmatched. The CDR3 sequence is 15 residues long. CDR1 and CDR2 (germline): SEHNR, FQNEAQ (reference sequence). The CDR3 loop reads CASSLADREVWGYTF. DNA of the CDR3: TGTGCCAGCAGCTTGGCGGACAGGGAGGTGTGGGGCTACACCTTC. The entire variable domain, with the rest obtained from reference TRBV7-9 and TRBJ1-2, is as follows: DTGVSQNPRHKITKRGQNVTFRCDPISEHNRLYWYRQTLGQGPEFLTYFQNEAQLEKSRLLSDRFSAERPKGSFSTLEIQRTEQGDSAMYLCASSLADREVWGYTFGSGTRLTVV.

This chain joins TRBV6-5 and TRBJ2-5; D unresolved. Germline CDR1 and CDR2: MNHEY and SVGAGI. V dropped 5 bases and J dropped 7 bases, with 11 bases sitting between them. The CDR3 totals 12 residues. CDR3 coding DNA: TGTGCCAGCAGTCCGGCGAGAGGGACCCAGTACTTC. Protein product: CASSPARGTQYF.

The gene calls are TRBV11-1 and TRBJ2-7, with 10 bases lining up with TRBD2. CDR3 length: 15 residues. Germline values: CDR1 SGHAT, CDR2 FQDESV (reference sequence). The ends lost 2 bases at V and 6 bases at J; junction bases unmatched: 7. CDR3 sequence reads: CASSLLPSGRLEQYF. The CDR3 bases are TGTGCCAGCAGCTTACTCCCTAGCGGGAGACTCGAGCAGTACTTC.

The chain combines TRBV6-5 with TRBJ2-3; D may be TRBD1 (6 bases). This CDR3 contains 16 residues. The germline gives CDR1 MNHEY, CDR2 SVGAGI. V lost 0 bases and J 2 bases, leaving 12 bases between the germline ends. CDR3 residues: CASSYSPGVVTDTQYF. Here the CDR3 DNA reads TGTGCCAGCAGTTACTCGCCAGGGGTGGTCACAGATACGCAGTATTTT.

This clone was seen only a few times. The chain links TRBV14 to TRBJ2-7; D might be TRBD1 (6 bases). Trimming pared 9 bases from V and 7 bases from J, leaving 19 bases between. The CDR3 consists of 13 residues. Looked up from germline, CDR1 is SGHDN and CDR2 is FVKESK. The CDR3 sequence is CARLGQGYEEQYF. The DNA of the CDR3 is TGTGCCAGGCTGGGACAAGGGTACGAAGAGCAGTACTTC.

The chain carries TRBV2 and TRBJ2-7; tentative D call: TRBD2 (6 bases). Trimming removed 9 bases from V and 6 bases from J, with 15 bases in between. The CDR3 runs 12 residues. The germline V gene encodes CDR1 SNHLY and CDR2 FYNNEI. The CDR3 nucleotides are TGTGCCAGGGAGGGAGTGGGTGGCGAGCAGTACTTC. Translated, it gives CAREGVGGEQYF. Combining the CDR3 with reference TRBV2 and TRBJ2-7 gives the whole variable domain EPEVTQTPSHQVTQMGQEVILRCVPISNHLYFYWYRQILGQKVEFLVSFYNNEISEKSEIFDDQFSVERPDGSNFTLKIRSTKLEDSAMYFCAREGVGGEQYFGPGTRLTVT.

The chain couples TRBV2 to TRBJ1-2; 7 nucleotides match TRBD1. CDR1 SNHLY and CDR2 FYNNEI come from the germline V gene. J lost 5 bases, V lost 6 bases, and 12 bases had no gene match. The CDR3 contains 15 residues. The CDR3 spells CASRLDRPRQYGYTF. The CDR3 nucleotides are TGTGCCAGCAGATTGGACAGGCCGCGACAGTATGGCTACACCTTC.

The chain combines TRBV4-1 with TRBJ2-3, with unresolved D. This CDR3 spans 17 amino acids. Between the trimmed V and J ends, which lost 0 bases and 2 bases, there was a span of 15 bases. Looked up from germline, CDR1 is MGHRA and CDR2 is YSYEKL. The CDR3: CASSQDGTRAYTDTQYF. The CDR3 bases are TGCGCCAGCAGCCAAGATGGTACAAGGGCCTACACAGATACGCAGTATTTT.

The chain's CDR3 is CASRLNTEAFF. The CDR3 nucleotides are TGTGCCAGCAGATTGAACACTGAAGCTTTCTTT. The genes are TRBV6-6 and TRBJ1-1; the D is unclear. CDR1 and CDR2 from the germline V gene are MNHNY and SVGAGI (reference sequence). Trimming took 6 bases from V and 0 from J, leaving 2 bases between them. The CDR3 is 11 amino acids.

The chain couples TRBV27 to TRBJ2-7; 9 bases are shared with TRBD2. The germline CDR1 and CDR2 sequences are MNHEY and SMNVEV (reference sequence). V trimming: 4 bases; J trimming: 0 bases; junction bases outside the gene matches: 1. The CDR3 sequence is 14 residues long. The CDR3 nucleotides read TGTGCCAGCAGTTCAGCGGGGGGCTCCTACGAGCAGTACTTC. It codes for CASSSAGGSYEQYF.

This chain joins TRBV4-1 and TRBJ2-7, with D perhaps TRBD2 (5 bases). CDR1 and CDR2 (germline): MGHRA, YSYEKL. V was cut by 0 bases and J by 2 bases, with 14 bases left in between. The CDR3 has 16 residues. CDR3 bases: TGCGCCAGCAGCCAAGATAAAGCGGTTGTTCCCTACGAGCAGTACTTC. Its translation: CASSQDKAVVPYEQYF.

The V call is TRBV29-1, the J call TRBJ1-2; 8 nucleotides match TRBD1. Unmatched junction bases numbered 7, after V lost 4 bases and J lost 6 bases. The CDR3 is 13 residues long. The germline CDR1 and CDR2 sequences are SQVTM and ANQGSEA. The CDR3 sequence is CSVGPQGQDGYTF. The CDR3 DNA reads TGCAGCGTTGGTCCACAGGGACAGGATGGCTACACCTTC. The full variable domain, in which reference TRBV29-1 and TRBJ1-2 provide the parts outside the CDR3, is SAVISQKPSRDICQRGTSLTIQCQVDSQVTMMFWYRQQPGQSLTLIATANQGSEATYESGFVIDKFPISRPNLTFSTLTVSNMSPEDSSIYLCSVGPQGQDGYTFGSGTRLTVV.

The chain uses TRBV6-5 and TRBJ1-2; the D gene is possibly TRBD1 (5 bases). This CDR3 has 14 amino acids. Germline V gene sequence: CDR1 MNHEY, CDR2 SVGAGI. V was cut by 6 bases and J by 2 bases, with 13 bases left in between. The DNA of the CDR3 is TGTGCCAGCAGACCTCCTTGGGGCAACTATGGCTACACCTTC. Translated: CASRPPWGNYGYTF.

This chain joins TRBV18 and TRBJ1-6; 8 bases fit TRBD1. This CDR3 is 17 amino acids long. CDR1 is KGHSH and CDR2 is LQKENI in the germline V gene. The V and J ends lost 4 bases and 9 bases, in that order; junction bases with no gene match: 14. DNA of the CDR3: TGTGCCAGCTCACTATTCAGACCGGGAACAGGGGGTTCACCCCTCCACTTT. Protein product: CASSLFRPGTGGSPLHF.

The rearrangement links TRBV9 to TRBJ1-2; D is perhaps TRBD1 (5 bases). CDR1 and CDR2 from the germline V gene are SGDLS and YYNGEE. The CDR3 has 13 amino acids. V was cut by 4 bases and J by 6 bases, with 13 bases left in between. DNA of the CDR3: TGTGCCAGCAGCCCCGAGGGGATTGATGGCTACACCTTC. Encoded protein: CASSPEGIDGYTF.